This passage covers 30 T cell receptor beta chains from one sample sequenced in a study of blood T cell repertoires in COVID-19 (dated by TCRdb to the early 2020s). Receptors were amplified or captured by the immunoSEQ multiplex PCR assay. TCRdb obtained this table from immuneACCESS and retained in-frame rearrangements with V and J assigned. These tables miss some clones; where compared with another copy, unresolved V genes account for less than half of the shortfall, and the remainder is unexplained. The sample table contains 400,000 to 450,000 clones; only one count was recorded for 89% of them. Of the sample, approximately 1.5% is held by the ten largest clones. The sequenced sample consisted of peripheral blood. The receptor set was obtained from a woman aged 35 to 49 with COVID-19, enrolled during active disease.

The rearrangement links TRBV2 to TRBJ2-1; 8 bases align to TRBD2. Trimming at V came to 2 bases and at J to 1 base, leaving 4 bases not matched to a gene. This CDR3 has 16 residues. CDR1 and CDR2 from the germline V gene are SNHLY and FYNNEI. The CDR3 is CASSERTGGSYNEQFF. Here the CDR3 DNA reads TGTGCCAGCAGTGAACGGACGGGGGGGTCCTACAATGAGCAGTTCTTC.

The CDR3, as DNA: TGTGCCAGCAGCCCCGGAGGGCTATTAAACTATGGCTACACCTTC. Translating gives CASSPGGLLNYGYTF. The V and J genes are TRBV28 and TRBJ1-2; no reliable D call. CDR1 and CDR2 from the germline V gene are MDHEN and SYDVKM. Trimming stripped 6 bases from V and 2 bases from J, with 16 bases between. The CDR3 contains 15 residues.

The gene calls are TRBV28 and TRBJ2-7, with 9 bases lining up with TRBD1. The CDR3 has 17 residues. V dropped 4 bases and J dropped 3; count of bases not matched to a gene: 13. CDR1 and CDR2 from the germline V gene are MDHEN and SYDVKM. Written as DNA, the CDR3 is TGTGCCAGCAGTTCCCGAACTTCCCGGGACAGGGACTACGAGCAGTACTTC. The encoded protein is CASSSRTSRDRDYEQYF.

This clone was observed a few times. In DNA form, the CDR3 reads TGTGCCACCAGCCTCACGACTAGCACAGATACGCAGTATTTT. Amino acids: CATSLTTSTDTQYF. This chain uses TRBV27 with TRBJ2-3; D remains unclear. CDR3 size: 14 residues. Germline CDR1 MNHEY, CDR2 SMNVEV (reference sequence). The V end was cut by 10 bases, the J end by 0 bases, with 14 bases between.

The chain is built from TRBV7-2 and TRBJ1-2; D gene ambiguous. Trimming removed 4 bases from V and 1 base from J, with 19 bases in between. In germline, CDR1 is SGHTA, CDR2 FQGNSA. The length of the CDR3 is 17 residues. The DNA of the CDR3 is TGTGCCAGCAGCTCACTGCCCCCGGGGAGCCTTAACTATGGCTACACCTTC. It is translated as CASSSLPPGSLNYGYTF.

This clone has a single count. The same CDR3 arises from other DNA sequences in this sample as well. The rearrangement links TRBV18 to TRBJ1-4; no definite D call. The CDR3 runs 15 residues. Between the trimmed V and J ends, which lost 3 bases and 0 bases, there was a span of 8 bases. Germline loops: CDR1 KGHSH, CDR2 LQKENI. The CDR3 nucleotides are TGTGCCAGCTCACCTCGAACTGCAACTAATGAAAAACTGTTTTTT. This encodes CASSPRTATNEKLFF.

The rearrangement joins TRBV7-9 to TRBJ1-2; D may be TRBD1 (5 bases). The CDR3 has 13 residues. Germline lookup yields CDR1 SEHNR and CDR2 FQNEAQ (reference sequence). V was pared by 5 bases and J by 5 bases, with 12 bases between. CDR3 DNA sequence: TGTGCCAGCAGCCGGGACGGGGGATATGGCTACACCTTC. Translation: CASSRDGGYGYTF.

This clone was observed a few times. The DNA for the CDR3 is TGTGCCAGCAGTTCTCTTGACCCGCGGGTTACGGGCTACACCTTC. Residues: CASSSLDPRVTGYTF. The chain has TRBV28 and TRBJ1-2; D gene uncertain. The germline CDR1 and CDR2 sequences are MDHEN and SYDVKM. V was cut by 4 bases and J by 8 bases, with 20 bases left in between. This CDR3 spans 15 amino acids.

The chain combines TRBV29-1 with TRBJ1-5; 8 nucleotides match TRBD1. This CDR3 has 14 residues. Germline assignment: CDR1 SQVTM and CDR2 ANQGSEA. V lost 8 bases to trimming and J lost 2 bases; unmatched junction nucleotides: 8. This CDR3 is CSPTQGAGNQPQHF. The CDR3 DNA reads as TGCAGCCCTACTCAGGGGGCTGGCAATCAGCCCCAGCATTTT.

This clone was seen just once. The CDR3 bases are TGCAGTGCTAGTGAAGGGCGGGGGGCCCCAGATACGCAGTATTTT. It specifies CSASEGRGAPDTQYF. The chain uses TRBV20-1 and TRBJ2-3; 8 positions agree with TRBD2. V shed 3 bases and J 4 bases; nucleotides not matched to a gene: 9. Germline CDR1 and CDR2: DFQATT and SNEGSKA (reference sequence). The CDR3 contains 15 residues.

This clone has only a few counts. The chain recombines TRBV7-2 with TRBJ1-3; D is ambiguous. From germline, CDR1 is SGHTA and CDR2 FQGNSA. This CDR3 spans 15 amino acids. Between the trimmed V and J ends, which lost 0 bases and 0 bases, there was a span of 6 bases. CDR3 DNA: TGTGCCAGCAGCTTAGCACACCTCTCTGGAAACACCATATATTTT. As protein: CASSLAHLSGNTIYF.

This CDR3 reads CASQGSGEHTGELFF. The CDR3 region has the DNA TGTGCCAGCCAAGGGTCAGGGGAGCACACCGGGGAGCTGTTTTTT. The rearrangement links TRBV6-5 to TRBJ2-2, with TRBD1 as a possible D gene (6 bases). This CDR3 is built from 15 residues. The germline gives CDR1 MNHEY, CDR2 SVGAGI. With 8 bases removed from V and 3 bases from J, the gap between germline ends came to 16 bases.

The rearrangement joins TRBV30 to TRBJ2-3; TRBD2 aligns across 8 bases. CDR1 and CDR2 (germline): GTSNPN, SVGIG (reference sequence). V shed 5 bases, J shed 6 bases, and the junction held 7 bases outside the gene matches. This CDR3 is 13 amino acids long. The CDR3 here is CAWLRGGWDTQYF. DNA of the CDR3: TGTGCCTGGCTACGGGGGGGGTGGGATACGCAGTATTTT.

V usage is TRBV28 and J usage is TRBJ2-1; 7 bases map to TRBD1. With V trimmed by 8 bases and J by 7 bases, 11 bases remained unmatched. The CDR3 is made up of 14 amino acids. The germline CDR1 and CDR2 sequences are MDHEN and SYDVKM. DNA for the CDR3: TGTGCCAGCTCATCCCCGAGACAGGGAAATGAGCAGTTCTTC. Protein sequence: CASSSPRQGNEQFF.

J is TRBJ2-7 and V is TRBV11-1; 7 nucleotides agree with TRBD1. Losses at the gene ends were 1 base for V and 2 bases for J; bases not matched to a gene: 2. The CDR3 extends over 14 amino acids. Germline loops: CDR1 SGHAT, CDR2 FQDESV (reference sequence). CDR3 DNA sequence: TGTGCCAGCAGCTTAGTAGGGACAGCCTACGAGCAGTACTTC. Amino acids: CASSLVGTAYEQYF.

V and J are TRBV18 and TRBJ1-1; D is uncertain. The germline V gene has CDR1 KGHSH and CDR2 LQKENI. The CDR3 is 15 residues long. V lost 6 bases, J lost 1 base, and 15 bases lay in between. The CDR3 bases are TGTGCCAGCTCGCCGGCCGCAGGATCGAACACTGAAGCTTTCTTT. Translated: CASSPAAGSNTEAFF. The variable domain in full, with the rest retrieved from reference TRBV18 and TRBJ1-1, is NAGVMQNPRHLVRRRGQEARLRCSPMKGHSHVYWYRQLPEEGLKFMVYLQKENIIDESGMPKERFSAEFPKEGPSILRIQQVVRGDSAAYFCASSPAAGSNTEAFFGQGTRLTVV.

This sequence joins TRBV7-9 and TRBJ2-7, with D hard to call. The CDR3 runs to 16 residues. Trimming pared 2 bases from V and 1 base from J, leaving 15 bases between. Germline lookup yields CDR1 SEHNR and CDR2 FQNEAQ (reference sequence). The CDR3 sequence: CASSLQIGPKSYEQYF. CDR3 in DNA: TGTGCCAGCAGCTTACAAATCGGTCCAAAATCCTACGAGCAGTACTTC. Full variable domain (outside the CDR3, taken from reference TRBV7-9 and TRBJ2-7): DTGVSQNPRHKITKRGQNVTFRCDPISEHNRLYWYRQTLGQGPEFLTYFQNEAQLEKSRLLSDRFSAERPKGSFSTLEIQRTEQGDSAMYLCASSLQIGPKSYEQYFGPGTRLTVT.

The V and J genes are TRBV19 and TRBJ1-1; 7 bases are shared with TRBD1. The CDR3 runs 14 residues. Germline loops: CDR1 LNHDA, CDR2 SQIVND (reference sequence). The trim removed 7 bases at V and 5 bases at J, leaving 10 bases unmatched. The CDR3 DNA reads TGTGCCAGTATTTACAGGGGAAGAAGAACTGAAGCTTTCTTT. Its protein is CASIYRGRRTEAFF.

The genes are TRBV28 and TRBJ2-5; D is perhaps TRBD2 (7 bases). With 2 bases removed from V and 7 bases from J, the gap between germline ends came to 32 bases. Per the germline V gene, CDR1 is MDHEN and CDR2 is SYDVKM. The length of the CDR3 is 20 residues. CDR3 coding DNA: TGTGCCAGCAGTTTAAGGCCCCTAGGTACCGGGACTATAAGGGGGGTGACCCAGTACTTC. This translates into CASSLRPLGTGTIRGVTQYF.

The chain uses TRBV5-6 and TRBJ2-3; D perhaps matches TRBD2 (6 bases). Germline V gene sequence: CDR1 SGHDT, CDR2 YYEEEE. The V end was cut by 2 bases, the J end by 2 bases, with 12 bases between. CDR3 length: 15 residues. CDR3 coding DNA: TGTGCCAGCAGCTTAGGGAGGCACTACACAGATACGCAGTATTTT. It yields the protein CASSLGRHYTDTQYF.

A word on this clone: The same CDR3 is also encoded by other DNA sequences in this sample. The chain employs TRBV5-1 and TRBJ2-5; 15 bases map to TRBD2. The CDR3 extends over 16 amino acids. Germline trimming cut 4 bases from V and 4 bases from J; bases unmatched to any gene: 5. CDR1 is SGHRS and CDR2 is YFSETQ in the germline V gene. CDR3: CASSLGLAGGRETQYF. The CDR3 region has the DNA TGCGCCAGCAGCCTGGGACTAGCGGGAGGTCGAGAGACCCAGTACTTC.

Written as DNA, the CDR3 is TGTGCCAGCAGCCAGACCACAGGCTCCTACAATGAGCAGTTCTTC. Translated, it gives CASSQTTGSYNEQFF. The rearrangement links TRBV7-3 to TRBJ2-1; the D gene is possibly TRBD1 (5 bases). The germline V and J ends were trimmed by 5 bases and 0 bases, with 11 bases remaining between them. The CDR3 consists of 15 residues. Germline CDR1 is SGHTA and CDR2 is FQGTGA.

For this clone: The identical CDR3 is also encoded by other nucleotide sequences in the sample. The V call is TRBV5-1, the J call TRBJ2-1; 14 positions agree with TRBD2. Losses at the gene ends were 4 bases for V and 3 bases for J; bases not matched to a gene: 3. CDR3 length equals 16 residues. Germline V gene lookup returns CDR1 SGHRS and CDR2 YFSETQ. The DNA of the CDR3 is TGCGCCAGCAGCCCGGGACTAGCGGGAGTCTACAATGAGCAGTTCTTC. This gives the protein CASSPGLAGVYNEQFF. Using reference TRBV5-1 and TRBJ2-1 for the parts outside the CDR3, the full variable domain is KAGVTQTPRYLIKTRGQQVTLSCSPISGHRSVSWYQQTPGQGLQFLFEYFSETQRNKGNFPGRFSGRQFSNSRSEMNVSTLELGDSALYLCASSPGLAGVYNEQFFGPGTRLTVL.

The gene calls are TRBV27 and TRBJ1-1, with 10 bases matching TRBD1. V lost 7 bases and J lost 4; bases outside the gene matches: 6. Per germline, CDR1 MNHEY and CDR2 SMNVEV (reference sequence). The CDR3 extends over 14 amino acids. In DNA, the CDR3 is TGTGCCAGCACCTGGACAGGGGGAATCACTGAAGCTTTCTTT. Protein sequence: CASTWTGGITEAFF.

The chain combines TRBV7-3 with TRBJ2-2; D is undetermined. The V end lost 4 bases, the J end lost 6 bases, and 9 bases lay between the germline ends. There are 13 residues in the CDR3. Germline values: CDR1 SGHTA, CDR2 FQGTGA. CDR3 bases: TGTGCCAGCAGCTCTACTGGTCCCGGGGAGCTGTTTTTT. Translating gives CASSSTGPGELFF. Supplemented by reference TRBV7-3 and TRBJ2-2, the full variable domain reads GAGVSQTPSNKVTEKGKYVELRCDPISGHTALYWYRQSLGQGPEFLIYFQGTGAADDSGLPNDRFFAVRPEGSVSTLKIQRTERGDSAVYLCASSSTGPGELFFGEGSRLTVL.

This clone has a handful of counts. V is TRBV7-6 and J is TRBJ2-7, with D possibly TRBD1 on 6 matching bases. V was clipped by 1 base and J by 2 bases, with 12 bases between them. The CDR3 runs to 15 residues. The V gene's germline CDR1 is SGHVS and CDR2 FNYEAQ. This chain's CDR3 is CASSLGSGDPYEQYF. The CDR3 DNA follows: TGTGCCAGCAGCTTAGGGTCAGGGGACCCCTACGAGCAGTACTTC.

The chain carries TRBV6-2 or TRBV6-3 and TRBJ1-3; the D gene is possibly TRBD1 (5 bases). The CDR3 totals 19 residues. Trimming stripped 0 bases from V and 0 bases from J, with 18 bases between. Germline CDR1 and CDR2: MNHEY and SVGEGT. CDR3 DNA sequence: TGTGCCAGCAGTTACTCGAACTCAGACAGAACGAGCTCTGGAAACACCATATATTTT. Protein: CASSYSNSDRTSSGNTIYF.

This clone was detected a few times. The rearrangement uses TRBV28 and TRBJ1-1; D uncertain. Germline CDR1 MDHEN, CDR2 SYDVKM. The CDR3 is 15 amino acids. V lost 8 bases and J 6 bases, leaving 22 bases between the germline ends. CDR3 in amino acids: CASSSPRGLVAEAFF. The CDR3 region has the DNA TGTGCCAGCTCCTCACCCAGAGGGCTTGTCGCTGAAGCTTTCTTT.

The count of this clone is one. The chain has TRBV5-5 and TRBJ1-1; D is undetermined. The CDR3 runs 14 residues. Germline-derived CDR1 and CDR2 are SGHKS and YYEKEE (reference sequence). V lost 0 bases to trimming and J lost 4 bases, with 10 bases between them. CDR3 amino acids: CASSLVSAATEAFF. The CDR3 nucleotides are TGTGCCAGCAGCTTGGTATCGGCGGCCACTGAAGCTTTCTTT. The full variable domain, with the rest looked up from reference TRBV5-5 and TRBJ1-1, is DAGVTQSPTHLIKTRGQQVTLRCSPISGHKSVSWYQQVLGQGPQFIFQYYEKEERGRGNFPDRFSARQFPNYSSELNVNALLLGDSALYLCASSLVSAATEAFFGQGTRLTVV.

This clone was picked up one time. V gene TRBV7-2 combines with J gene TRBJ2-7, with TRBD1 as a possible D gene (8 bases). Germline V gene lookup returns CDR1 SGHTA and CDR2 FQGNSA. The CDR3 covers 16 residues. Between the trimmed V and J ends, which lost 5 bases and 2 bases, there was a span of 19 bases. The CDR3 DNA follows: TGTGCCAGCAGCCCCACAGGGGGGGGAATCCCCTACGAGCAGTACTTC. Amino acids: CASSPTGGGIPYEQYF. The variable domain in full, with the rest retrieved from reference TRBV7-2 and TRBJ2-7, is GAGVSQSPSNKVTEKGKDVELRCDPISGHTALYWYRQSLGQGLEFLIYFQGNSAPDKSGLPSDRFSAERTGGSVSTLTIQRTQQEDSAVYLCASSPTGGGIPYEQYFGPGTRLTVT.